This T cell receptor (beta chain) was identified in a study of T cell responses to AZD1222 COVID-19 vaccine. Study-wide findings and caveats: Donors were chiefly white British, with a greater number of females, and clonal diversity was perhaps underestimated. Nearly half of unique spike-specific TCRs reportedly avoided B.1.351 and B.1.1.7 mutated regions. The repertoires were collected only after the peak T cell response.

Sequenced by immunoSEQ multiplex PCR; TCRdb stores in-frame clones only, minus some. This sample has roughly 91,000 clones; 87% occur once, and the top ten carry less than 3.5%. Per the germline V gene, CDR1 is GTSNPN and CDR2 is SVGIG (reference sequence). The CDR3 loop spans 14 amino acids. V lost 3 bases to trimming and J lost 0 bases, with 11 bases between them. Details on this clone: Antigen specificity is unknown.

The sequence came from an adult in good health. V and J are TRBV30 and TRBJ1-1; maybe TRBD1 (6 bases). The input for sequencing was peripheral blood, taken on day 0 of AZD1222 vaccination. The CDR3 DNA reads TGTGCCTGGAGCAGGGAGGGGGTGAACACTGAAGCTTTCTTT. Protein: CAWSREGVNTEAFF.